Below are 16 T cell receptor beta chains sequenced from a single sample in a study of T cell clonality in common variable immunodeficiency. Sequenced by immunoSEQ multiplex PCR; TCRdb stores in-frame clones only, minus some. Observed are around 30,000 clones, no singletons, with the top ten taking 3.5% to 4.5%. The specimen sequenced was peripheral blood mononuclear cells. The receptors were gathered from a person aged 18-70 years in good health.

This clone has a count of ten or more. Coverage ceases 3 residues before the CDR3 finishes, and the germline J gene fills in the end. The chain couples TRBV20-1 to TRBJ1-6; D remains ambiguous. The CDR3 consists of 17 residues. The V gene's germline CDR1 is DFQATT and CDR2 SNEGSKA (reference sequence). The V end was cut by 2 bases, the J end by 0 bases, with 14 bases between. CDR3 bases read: TGCAGTGCTAGAATACGAGGGCCCAGCTCCTATAATTCACCC. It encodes CSARIRGPSSYNSP. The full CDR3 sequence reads CSARIRGPSSYNSPLHF.

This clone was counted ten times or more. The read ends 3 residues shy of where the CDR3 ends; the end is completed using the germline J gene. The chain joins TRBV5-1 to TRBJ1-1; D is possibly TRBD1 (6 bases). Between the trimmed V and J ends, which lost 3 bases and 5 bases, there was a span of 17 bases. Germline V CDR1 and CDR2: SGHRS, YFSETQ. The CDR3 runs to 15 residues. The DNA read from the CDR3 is TGCGCCAGCAGCTCCTCTTGGGGGGGGCGAACTGAA. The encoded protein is CASSSSWGGRTE. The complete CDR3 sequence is CASSSSWGGRTEAFF.

The CDR3 sequence is CASSLFRGDYTF. CDR3 DNA, as far as it was read: TGTGCCAGCAGCTTGTTTAGGGGTGAC. V usage is TRBV7-9 and J usage is TRBJ1-2; D possibly corresponds to TRBD1 (5 bases). The CDR3 is cut off 3 residues early in the read; its end comes from the germline J gene. This CDR3 comprises 12 residues. CDR1 and CDR2 (germline): SEHNR, FQNEAQ (reference sequence).

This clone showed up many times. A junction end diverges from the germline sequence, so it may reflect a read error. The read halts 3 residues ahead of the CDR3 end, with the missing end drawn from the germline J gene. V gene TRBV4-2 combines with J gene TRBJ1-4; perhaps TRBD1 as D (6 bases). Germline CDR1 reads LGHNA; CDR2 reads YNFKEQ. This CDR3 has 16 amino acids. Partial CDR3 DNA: TGCGCCAGCAGCCCCGGCCCAGGGGCAGGTCGAGAAAAA. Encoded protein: CASSPGPGAGREK. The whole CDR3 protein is CASSPGPGAGREKLFF.

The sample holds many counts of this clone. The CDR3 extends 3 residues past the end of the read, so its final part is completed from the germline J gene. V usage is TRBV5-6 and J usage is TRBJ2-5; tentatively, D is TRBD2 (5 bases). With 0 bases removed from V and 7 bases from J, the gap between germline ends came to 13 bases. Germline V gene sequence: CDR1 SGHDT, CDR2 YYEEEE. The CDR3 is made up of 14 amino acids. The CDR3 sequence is CASSLVSLDGTQYF. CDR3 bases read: TGTGCCAGCAGCTTGGTCTCACTAGACGGGACC.

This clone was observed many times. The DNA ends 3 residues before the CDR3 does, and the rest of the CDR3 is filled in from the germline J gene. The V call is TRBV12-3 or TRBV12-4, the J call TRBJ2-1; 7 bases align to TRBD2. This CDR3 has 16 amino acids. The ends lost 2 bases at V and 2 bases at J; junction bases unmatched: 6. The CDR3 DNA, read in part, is TGTGCCAGCAGTTTATATAGCGGGTCCCCCTACAATGAG. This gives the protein CASSLYSGSPYNE. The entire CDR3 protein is CASSLYSGSPYNEQFF.

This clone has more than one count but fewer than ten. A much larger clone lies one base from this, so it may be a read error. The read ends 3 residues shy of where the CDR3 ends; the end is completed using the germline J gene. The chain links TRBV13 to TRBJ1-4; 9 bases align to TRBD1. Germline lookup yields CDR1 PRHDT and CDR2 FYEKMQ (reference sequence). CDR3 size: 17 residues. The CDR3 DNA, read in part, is TGTGCCAGCACCCGGGACAGGGCAAACTCTGGGGCCAACGTA. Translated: CASTRDRANSGANV. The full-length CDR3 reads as CASTRDRANSGANVLFF.

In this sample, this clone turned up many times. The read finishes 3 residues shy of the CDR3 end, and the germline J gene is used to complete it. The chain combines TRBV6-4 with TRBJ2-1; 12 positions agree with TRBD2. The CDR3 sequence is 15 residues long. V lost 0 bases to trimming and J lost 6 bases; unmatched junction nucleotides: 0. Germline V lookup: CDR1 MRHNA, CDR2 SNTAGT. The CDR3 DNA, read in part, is TGTGCCAGCAGTGACTCGACTAGCGGGAGCAATGAG. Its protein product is CASSDSTSGSNE. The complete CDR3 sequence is CASSDSTSGSNEQFF.

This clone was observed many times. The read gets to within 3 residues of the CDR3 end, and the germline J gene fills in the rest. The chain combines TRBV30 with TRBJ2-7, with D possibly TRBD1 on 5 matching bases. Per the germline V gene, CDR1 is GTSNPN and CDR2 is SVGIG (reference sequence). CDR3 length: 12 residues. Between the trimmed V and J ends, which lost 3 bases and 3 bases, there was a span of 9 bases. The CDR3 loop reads CAWRQGNYEQYF. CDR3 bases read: TGTGCCTGGAGGCAGGGAAACTACGAG.

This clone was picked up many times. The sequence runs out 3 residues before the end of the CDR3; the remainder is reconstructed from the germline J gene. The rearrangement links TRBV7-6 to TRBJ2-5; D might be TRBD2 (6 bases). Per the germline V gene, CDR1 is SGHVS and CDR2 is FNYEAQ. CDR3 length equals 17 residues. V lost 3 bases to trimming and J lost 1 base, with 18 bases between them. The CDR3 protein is CASSLPIYGGSQETQYF. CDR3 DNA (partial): TGTGCCAGCAGCTTGCCGATTTACGGGGGAAGCCAAGAGACC.

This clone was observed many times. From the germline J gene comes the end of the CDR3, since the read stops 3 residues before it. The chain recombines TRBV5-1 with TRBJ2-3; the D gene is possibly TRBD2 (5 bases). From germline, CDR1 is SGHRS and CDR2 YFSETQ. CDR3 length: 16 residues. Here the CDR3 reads CASSFRTGPSNQPQYF. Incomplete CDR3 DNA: TGCGCCAGCAGCTTTAGGACCGGGCCTAGCAATCAGCCG.

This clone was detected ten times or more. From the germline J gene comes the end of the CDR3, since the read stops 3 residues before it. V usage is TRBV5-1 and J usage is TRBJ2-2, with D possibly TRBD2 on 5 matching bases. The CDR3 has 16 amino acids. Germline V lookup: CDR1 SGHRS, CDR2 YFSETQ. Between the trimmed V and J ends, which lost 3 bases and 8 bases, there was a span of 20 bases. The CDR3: CASSSDRGLHRGELFF. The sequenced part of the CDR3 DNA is TGCGCCAGCAGCTCCGACCGAGGGCTACACCGGGGGGAG.

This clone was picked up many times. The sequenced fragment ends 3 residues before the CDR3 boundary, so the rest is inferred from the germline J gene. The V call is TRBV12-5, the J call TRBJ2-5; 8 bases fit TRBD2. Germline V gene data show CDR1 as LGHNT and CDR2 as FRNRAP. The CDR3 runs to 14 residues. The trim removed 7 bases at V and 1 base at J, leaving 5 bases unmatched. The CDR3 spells CASAPSGSQETQYF. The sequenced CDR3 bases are TGTGCTAGTGCCCCTAGCGGGTCCCAAGAGACC.

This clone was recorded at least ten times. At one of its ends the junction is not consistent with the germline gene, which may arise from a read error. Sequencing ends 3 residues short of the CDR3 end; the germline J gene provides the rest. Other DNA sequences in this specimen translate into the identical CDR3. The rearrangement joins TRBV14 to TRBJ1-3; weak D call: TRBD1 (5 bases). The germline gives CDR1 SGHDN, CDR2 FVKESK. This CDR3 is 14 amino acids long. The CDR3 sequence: CASSDLGAGNTIYF. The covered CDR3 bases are TGTGCCAGCAGCGATCTAGGGGCTGGAAACACG.

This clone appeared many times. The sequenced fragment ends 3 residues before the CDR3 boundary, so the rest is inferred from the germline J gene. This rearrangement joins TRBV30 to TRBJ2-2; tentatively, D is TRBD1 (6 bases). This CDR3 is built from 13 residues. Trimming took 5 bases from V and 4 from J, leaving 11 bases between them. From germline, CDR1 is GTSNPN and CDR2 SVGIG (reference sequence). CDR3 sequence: CAWDTGLTGELFF. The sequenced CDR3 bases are TGTGCCTGGGACACAGGGCTCACCGGGGAG.

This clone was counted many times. CDR3 DNA, as far as it was read: TGTGCCAGTAGAGCGCAGAATAATTCACCC. Translated, it gives CASRAQNNSP. The whole CDR3 protein is CASRAQNNSPLHF. The chain links TRBV19 to TRBJ1-6; D ambiguous. The CDR3 end is not reached by the read, which stops 3 residues before it; the germline J gene fills it in. V lost 6 bases and J 5 bases, leaving 8 bases between the germline ends. CDR1 and CDR2 from the germline V gene are LNHDA and SQIVND (reference sequence). The CDR3 has 13 amino acids.